This entry concerns a single T cell receptor (beta chain). The antigen is undetermined. Selected positively for CCR7 and CD45RO-negative, naive CD8 cells excluded terminally differentiated effector memory CD45RA+ cells. Only Caucasian adults living in Nashville, Tennessee made up the donor group. Produced via immunoSEQ multiplex PCR; TCRdb's table is partial and in-frame only. The top ten clones hold roughly 0.23% of a sample with 700,000 to 950,000 clones, about 97% of them seen once. These data originate in a study of shared clonotypes between healthy human individuals. Study-level results: Owing to a small donor count, the genetic and exposure-history diversity represented was limited. Sharing across four donors was highest in naive CD4 (roughly 5%) and lowest in memory CD8 (approximately 0.4%).

This clonotype was sampled from a man aged 25 to 40 in good health. The sequenced material came from naive CD8+ T cells sorted from blood.

CDR3 DNA: TGCGCCAGCAGCCAAGTCGGGGAGACGAGACCCCAGTACTTC. Translated: CASSQVGETRPQYF. V and J are TRBV4-1 and TRBJ2-5, with D maybe TRBD2 (5 bases). V shed 1 base and J shed 9 bases, with 15 bases lying between them. CDR3 length equals 14 residues. Germline CDR1 and CDR2: MGHRA and YSYEKL.